This passage covers 29 T cell receptor beta chains from one sample sequenced in a study of cytomegalovirus exposure and HLA in healthy donors. The PCR was carried out with 60 Vbeta primers and 13 Jbeta primers. Produced via immunoSEQ multiplex PCR; TCRdb's table is partial and in-frame only. The table lists some 160,000 clones, 60% to 85% of them singletons. The sample taken for sequencing was PBMCs. Receptors originate from a man between 45 and 60 years old in good health and CMV-seropositive.

This clone occurred a few times. The genes are TRBV19 and TRBJ1-2, with 9 bases lining up with TRBD1. This CDR3 comprises 14 residues. The V and J ends lost 2 bases and 8 bases, in that order; junction bases with no gene match: 6. Germline V lookup: CDR1 LNHDA, CDR2 SQIVND (reference sequence). The CDR3 is CASSISTGGYGYTF. In DNA form, the CDR3 reads TGTGCCAGTAGTATATCGACAGGGGGATACGGCTACACCTTC.

This clone was detected a few times. This chain links TRBV5-6 with TRBJ2-3; 7 bases map to TRBD2. The germline CDR1 and CDR2 sequences are SGHDT and YYEEEE. With 0 bases clipped from V and 3 bases from J, the junction kept 7 bases outside the gene matches. CDR3 length: 16 amino acids. This chain's CDR3 is CASSLAVGGLTDTQYF. CDR3 in DNA: TGTGCCAGCAGCTTGGCCGTCGGGGGGTTGACAGATACGCAGTATTTT.

The rearrangement links TRBV6-1 to TRBJ2-7; D is unclear. The CDR3 length is 12 residues. V dropped 3 bases and J dropped 9 bases, with 12 bases sitting between them. Germline CDR1 and CDR2: MNHNS and SASEGT. Written as DNA, the CDR3 is TGTGCCAGCAGTGAGCAGGATTCTCGGCAGTACTTC. It is translated as CASSEQDSRQYF.

The genes are TRBV7-2 and TRBJ2-1; tentatively, D is TRBD2 (7 bases). V lost 5 bases to trimming and J lost 5 bases, with 13 bases between them. The CDR3 sequence is 14 residues long. CDR1 is SGHTA, CDR2 FQGNSA, per germline. CDR3 DNA: TGTGCCAGCAGCGTCGGGGGGCGGAACAATGAGCAGTTCTTC. As protein: CASSVGGRNNEQFF.

This sequence joins TRBV7-6 and TRBJ1-1, with D possibly TRBD1 on 6 matching bases. The CDR3 consists of 14 residues. Germline loops: CDR1 SGHVS, CDR2 FNYEAQ. Trimming pared 8 bases from V and 0 bases from J, leaving 13 bases between. In DNA, the CDR3 is TGTGCCAGCGTACGGGGGGGCCTGAACACTGAAGCTTTCTTT. It translates to CASVRGGLNTEAFF. Full variable domain (missing parts from reference TRBV7-6 and TRBJ1-1): GAGVSQSPRYKVTKRGQDVALRCDPISGHVSLYWYRQALGQGPEFLTYFNYEAQQDKSGLPNDRFSAERPEGSISTLTIQRTEQRDSAMYRCASVRGGLNTEAFFGQGTRLTVV.

The CDR3 nucleotides are TGTGCCAGCAGTTACTCACTCGGACAGGGAGGCACTGAAGCTTTCTTT. The encoded protein is CASSYSLGQGGTEAFF. The chain couples TRBV6-5 to TRBJ1-1; 8 nucleotides line up with TRBD1. This CDR3 is built from 16 residues. V lost 0 bases to trimming and J lost 4 bases; unmatched junction nucleotides: 7. CDR1 and CDR2 from the germline V gene are MNHEY and SVGAGI.

This chain joins TRBV5-1 and TRBJ1-1; 8 positions match TRBD1. Germline V gene sequence: CDR1 SGHRS, CDR2 YFSETQ. The CDR3 covers 13 residues. The J segment lost 0 bases and the V segment lost 7 bases, leaving 2 bases of the junction unmatched. For the CDR3, the DNA is TGCGCCAGCCGGACAGGGATGAACACTGAAGCTTTCTTT. Translated: CASRTGMNTEAFF.

The chain carries TRBV29-1 and TRBJ2-7, with 9 bases matching TRBD1. Per germline, CDR1 SQVTM and CDR2 ANQGSEA. V shed 4 bases, J shed 3 bases, and the junction held 4 bases outside the gene matches. The CDR3 runs 13 residues. The DNA of the CDR3 is TGCAGCGTTGGGGACAGGGAAGGCTACGAGCAGTACTTC. Translation: CSVGDREGYEQYF.

The CDR3 sequence: CASSPGTDLYEQYF. Written as DNA, the CDR3 is TGTGCCAGCAGCCCGGGGACAGACCTCTACGAGCAGTACTTC. This chain links TRBV11-1 with TRBJ2-7, with TRBD1 identical over 7 bases. This CDR3 spans 14 amino acids. Germline V CDR1 and CDR2: SGHAT, FQDESV (reference sequence). The trim removed 5 bases at V and 3 bases at J, leaving 7 bases unmatched.

This chain links TRBV7-2 with TRBJ2-5; D is unresolved. The end of the DNA aligns better with TRBJ2-7, so the J call may be wrong. Germline CDR1 reads SGHTA; CDR2 reads FQGNSA. CDR3 length: 13 residues. DNA for the CDR3: TGTGCCAGCAGCTTAGCCGAGACACTCGAGCAGTACTTC. It specifies CASSLAETLEQYF.

This chain connects TRBV5-1 to TRBJ2-5, with D maybe TRBD2 (7 bases). Per germline, CDR1 SGHRS and CDR2 YFSETQ. CDR3 length equals 13 residues. Trimming cost V 3 bases and J 5 bases, with 11 bases left between them. The CDR3: CASSWEGVETQYF. The CDR3 DNA reads TGCGCCAGCAGCTGGGAGGGGGTTGAGACCCAGTACTTC. Together with reference TRBV5-1 and TRBJ2-5, the CDR3 gives the full variable domain: KAGVTQTPRYLIKTRGQQVTLSCSPISGHRSVSWYQQTPGQGLQFLFEYFSETQRNKGNFPGRFSGRQFSNSRSEMNVSTLELGDSALYLCASSWEGVETQYFGPGTRLLVL.

This clone was recorded a few times. This chain links TRBV9 with TRBJ2-3; D might be TRBD1 (5 bases). This CDR3 contains 17 residues. Trimming cost V 0 bases and J 0 bases, with 14 bases left between them. Per germline, CDR1 SGDLS and CDR2 YYNGEE. The chain's CDR3 is CASSVEGQGLSTDTQYF. CDR3 bases: TGTGCCAGCAGCGTAGAGGGCCAGGGCCTTAGCACAGATACGCAGTATTTT.

The chain links TRBV6-5 to TRBJ1-3; 7 bases align to TRBD1. The CDR3 spans 14 residues. The germline V gene has CDR1 MNHEY and CDR2 SVGAGI. Trimming cost V 6 bases and J 1 base; bases outside gene matches: 3. The CDR3: CASRRQGSGNTIYF. CDR3 bases: TGTGCCAGCAGAAGACAGGGTTCTGGAAACACCATATATTTT.

The chain employs TRBV5-1 and TRBJ1-6; no definite D call. The CDR3 extends over 18 amino acids. V lost 4 bases and J 0 bases, leaving 17 bases between the germline ends. Germline CDR1 is SGHRS and CDR2 is YFSETQ. The CDR3 protein is CASSLREGRTSYNSPLHF. CDR3 in DNA: TGCGCCAGCAGCCTACGCGAGGGCAGGACCTCCTATAATTCACCCCTCCACTTT.

The chain carries TRBV5-5 and TRBJ1-1, with D unresolved. The V gene lost 6 bases and the J gene lost 6 bases, with 9 bases spanning the gap. The V gene's germline CDR1 is SGHKS and CDR2 YYEKEE (reference sequence). This CDR3 is built from 11 residues. CDR3 sequence reads: CASNSPSEAFF. As DNA, the CDR3 is TGTGCCAGCAACTCCCCATCTGAAGCTTTCTTT.

The CDR3 DNA reads as TGTGCCAGCAGTGAAGCGCGAAGTTCTAACTATGGCTACACCTTC. Translating gives CASSEARSSNYGYTF. The V and J genes are TRBV2 and TRBJ1-2, with unresolved D. Germline V gene sequence: CDR1 SNHLY, CDR2 FYNNEI. The CDR3 is 15 residues long. Trimming removed 0 bases at V and 0 bases at J, with 8 bases between.

The chain joins TRBV9 to TRBJ1-1; no firm D call. Germline CDR1 is SGDLS and CDR2 is YYNGEE. V lost 3 bases, J lost 11 bases, and 17 bases lay in between. The CDR3 sequence is 13 residues long. CDR3 protein: CASSAEAHAVAFF. The CDR3 nucleotides are TGTGCCAGCAGCGCCGAAGCCCATGCGGTGGCTTTCTTT. The full variable domain, its missing parts supplied by reference TRBV9 and TRBJ1-1, is DSGVTQTPKHLITATGQRVTLRCSPRSGDLSVYWYQQSLDQGLQFLIQYYNGEERAKGNILERFSAQQFPDLHSELNLSSLELGDSALYFCASSAEAHAVAFFGQGTRLTVV.

This chain links TRBV19 with TRBJ2-1; 9 bases fit TRBD1. Germline CDR1 reads LNHDA; CDR2 reads SQIVND (reference sequence). The CDR3 has 16 amino acids. V lost 6 bases to trimming and J lost 8 bases; unmatched junction nucleotides: 14. CDR3 coding DNA: TGTGCCAGTAGGGACCCCGGGACAGGGACGTCGGATGAGCAGTTCTTC. Its translation: CASRDPGTGTSDEQFF. The full variable domain, its missing parts supplied by reference TRBV19 and TRBJ2-1, is DGGITQSPKYLFRKEGQNVTLSCEQNLNHDAMYWYRQDPGQGLRLIYYSQIVNDFQKGDIAEGYSVSREKKESFPLTVTSAQKNPTAFYLCASRDPGTGTSDEQFFGPGTRLTVL.

The gene calls are TRBV5-1 and TRBJ2-1; unclear D gene. Looked up from germline, CDR1 is SGHRS and CDR2 is YFSETQ. Trimming stripped 3 bases from V and 10 bases from J, with 14 bases between. This CDR3 is built from 13 residues. The CDR3: CASSWSWQQEQFF. The CDR3 DNA is TGCGCCAGCAGCTGGAGCTGGCAGCAGGAGCAGTTCTTC.

Comment on this clone: Other DNA sequences in the same sample also yield this CDR3. The genes are TRBV14 and TRBJ2-7; 7 bases line up with TRBD2. CDR1 and CDR2 from the germline V gene are SGHDN and FVKESK. The CDR3 totals 15 residues. Trimming at V came to 1 base and at J to 2 bases, leaving 5 bases not matched to a gene. In DNA form, the CDR3 reads TGTGCCAGCAGCCAAGCTAGCGGCACTACCTACGAGCAGTACTTC. It encodes CASSQASGTTYEQYF.

The chain carries TRBV2 and TRBJ1-5; D not certain. CDR3 length equals 15 residues. CDR1 is SNHLY and CDR2 is FYNNEI in the germline V gene. Deletions cut 6 bases from V and 3 bases from J, with 15 bases between. The CDR3 region is CASRDGQAYNQPQHF. The CDR3 bases are TGTGCCAGCAGAGATGGGCAGGCGTACAATCAGCCCCAGCATTTT.

The chain is built from TRBV29-1 and TRBJ1-4; a weak D match, TRBD1 (5 bases). CDR1 SQVTM and CDR2 ANQGSEA come from the germline V gene. V was pared by 7 bases and J by 8 bases, with 11 bases between. The CDR3 is 11 residues long. DNA for the CDR3: TGCAGCGCCCTCCGGGGGGAAAAACTGTTTTTT. Encoded protein: CSALRGEKLFF.

CDR3 sequence (DNA): TGTGCCAGCCCCGGGACAGGGGAACGGATCGGGACTCAGCCCCAGCATTTT. Residues: CASPGTGERIGTQPQHF. The chain links TRBV28 to TRBJ1-5; 10 bases agree with TRBD1. V dropped 8 bases and J dropped 6; count of bases not matched to a gene: 16. Germline CDR1 reads MDHEN; CDR2 reads SYDVKM. This CDR3 spans 17 amino acids. The variable domain in full, completed from reference TRBV28 and TRBJ1-5, reads DVKVTQSSRYLVKRTGEKVFLECVQDMDHENMFWYRQDPGLGLRLIYFSYDVKMKEKGDIPEGYSVSREKKERFSLILESASTNQTSMYLCASPGTGERIGTQPQHFGDGTRLSIL.

The chain couples TRBV2 to TRBJ2-7; D perhaps matches TRBD1 (6 bases). The germline V and J ends were trimmed by 6 bases and 4 bases, with 13 bases remaining between them. Germline CDR1 and CDR2: SNHLY and FYNNEI. The CDR3 contains 13 residues. The CDR3 DNA follows: TGTGCCAGCAGAGACTGGGGGCGGTACGAGCAGTACTTC. Its protein product is CASRDWGRYEQYF.

The chain is built from TRBV7-8 and TRBJ1-1, with D hard to call. The V gene's germline CDR1 is SGHVS and CDR2 FQNEAQ. V was pared by 1 base and J by 0 bases, with 6 bases between. The CDR3 length is 14 residues. The CDR3 DNA reads TGTGCCAGCAGCTTAGTGTCCATGAACACTGAAGCTTTCTTT. Its protein is CASSLVSMNTEAFF.

The chain employs TRBV7-9 and TRBJ1-4; 7 positions agree with TRBD1. Looked up from germline, CDR1 is SEHNR and CDR2 is FQNEAQ (reference sequence). The CDR3 is 14 amino acids. With V trimmed by 1 base and J by 8 bases, 4 bases remained unmatched. The CDR3 DNA is TGTGCCAGCAGCTTAGGACAGGGTCGCGAAAAACTGTTTTTT. It is translated as CASSLGQGREKLFF.

This chain joins TRBV10-3 and TRBJ1-1; D uncertain. The CDR3 extends over 14 amino acids. Germline V CDR1 and CDR2: ENHRY, SYGVKD. The V end was cut by 5 bases, the J end by 0 bases, with 10 bases between. CDR3 loop: CAISTRSMNTEAFF. DNA for the CDR3: TGTGCCATCAGTACCAGGTCCATGAACACTGAAGCTTTCTTT.

V usage is TRBV14 and J usage is TRBJ1-1; D not certain. Germline assignment: CDR1 SGHDN and CDR2 FVKESK. With 2 bases removed from V and 1 base from J, the gap between germline ends came to 5 bases. This CDR3 has 13 residues. CDR3 amino acids: CASSQSQNTEAFF. The CDR3 DNA is TGTGCCAGCAGCCAATCACAGAACACTGAAGCTTTCTTT.

V and J are TRBV5-1 and TRBJ2-7; possibly TRBD1 for D (6 bases). The CDR3 has 17 residues. Trimming removed 0 bases at V and 1 base at J, with 17 bases between. The germline V gene encodes CDR1 SGHRS and CDR2 YFSETQ. CDR3 sequence reads: CASSLAPPGQFSYEQYF. CDR3 coding DNA: TGCGCCAGCAGCTTGGCGCCGCCTGGACAGTTTTCCTACGAGCAGTACTTC.